This T cell receptor (beta chain) derives from a study of blood T cell repertoires in COVID-19. Measured with immunoSEQ multiplex PCR; TCRdb has only the in-frame clones, and not every one. The sample carries roughly 170,000 clones, over 65% recorded once. The age range of participants was 18 to 89 years, with residence in about two dozen US areas. Allocation to cohorts depended on clinical history reported by the participants. Sequencing input: PBMCs or T cells enriched from blood (not recorded which). This TCR came from a woman in her forties or fifties who had recovered from COVID-19.

CDR3 amino acids: CASSLVTGLGETQYF. CDR3 in DNA: TGCGCCAGCAGCTTGGTGACAGGGCTTGGAGAGACCCAGTACTTC. The chain recombines TRBV5-1 with TRBJ2-5; 7 nucleotides match TRBD1. V shed 0 bases and J 4 bases; nucleotides not matched to a gene: 6. Looked up from germline, CDR1 is SGHRS and CDR2 is YFSETQ. The CDR3 covers 15 residues.